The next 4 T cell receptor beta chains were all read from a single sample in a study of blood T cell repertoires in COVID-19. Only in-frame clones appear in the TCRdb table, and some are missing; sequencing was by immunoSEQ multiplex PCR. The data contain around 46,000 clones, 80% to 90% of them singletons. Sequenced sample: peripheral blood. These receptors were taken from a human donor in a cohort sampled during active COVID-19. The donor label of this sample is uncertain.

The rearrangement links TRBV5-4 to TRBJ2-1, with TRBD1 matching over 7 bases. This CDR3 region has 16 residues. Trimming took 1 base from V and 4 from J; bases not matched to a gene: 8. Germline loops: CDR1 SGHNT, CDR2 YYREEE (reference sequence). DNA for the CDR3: TGTGCCAGCAGCTTGAATCAGGCAGGGGGATACAATGAGCAGTTCTTC. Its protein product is CASSLNQAGGYNEQFF.

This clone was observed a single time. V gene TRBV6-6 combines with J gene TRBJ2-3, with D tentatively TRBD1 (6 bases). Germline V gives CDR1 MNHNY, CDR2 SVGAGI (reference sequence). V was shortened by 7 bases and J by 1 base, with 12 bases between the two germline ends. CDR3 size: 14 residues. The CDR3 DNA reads TGTGCCAGCAACCGGGACATTCGCACAGATACGCAGTATTTT. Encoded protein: CASNRDIRTDTQYF.

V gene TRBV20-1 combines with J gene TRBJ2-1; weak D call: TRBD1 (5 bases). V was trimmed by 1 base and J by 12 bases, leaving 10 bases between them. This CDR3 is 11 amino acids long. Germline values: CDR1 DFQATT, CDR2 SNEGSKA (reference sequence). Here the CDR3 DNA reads TGCAGTGCTAGAGTTGGCCAGGGGCAGTTCTTC. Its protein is CSARVGQGQFF.

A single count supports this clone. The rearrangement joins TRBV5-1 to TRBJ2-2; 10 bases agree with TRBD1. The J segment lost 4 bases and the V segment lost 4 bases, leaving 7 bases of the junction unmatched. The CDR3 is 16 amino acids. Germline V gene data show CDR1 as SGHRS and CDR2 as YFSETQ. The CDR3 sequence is CASSARQGASTGELFF. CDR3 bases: TGCGCCAGCAGCGCTAGACAGGGGGCATCCACCGGGGAGCTGTTTTTT.